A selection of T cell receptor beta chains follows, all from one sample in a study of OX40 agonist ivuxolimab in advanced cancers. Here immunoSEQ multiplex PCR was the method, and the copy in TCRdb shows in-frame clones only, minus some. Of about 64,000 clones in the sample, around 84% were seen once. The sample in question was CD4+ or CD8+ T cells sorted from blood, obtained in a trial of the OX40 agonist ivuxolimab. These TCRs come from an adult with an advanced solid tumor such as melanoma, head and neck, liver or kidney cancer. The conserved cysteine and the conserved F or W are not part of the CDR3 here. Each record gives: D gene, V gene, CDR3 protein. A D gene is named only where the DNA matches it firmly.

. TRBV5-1 ASSSGVGVDGYT
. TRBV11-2 ASSFRGEKLF
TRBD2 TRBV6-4 ASRLSGGTDTQY
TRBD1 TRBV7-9 ASSFLTGDYGYT
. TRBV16 ASSQDWSDSHEQY
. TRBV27 ASSLTFEGFSGANVLT
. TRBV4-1 ASSQDGRGDTDTQY
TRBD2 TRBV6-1 ASSEQHGLAGGETQY
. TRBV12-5 ASGHLQVGAGNTIY
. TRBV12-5 ASGPYRYEQY
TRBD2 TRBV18 ASSTSSGGSTDTQY
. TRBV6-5 ASSYSGALSSYEQY
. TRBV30 AWSLINEQF
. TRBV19 ASSPGRNINYGYT
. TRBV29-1 SVEEGAGANVLT
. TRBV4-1 ASSQALAGVRNYGYT
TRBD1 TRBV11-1 ASSLGRRQGDGKAF
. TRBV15 ATSRDVGGLRDYT
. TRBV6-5 ASREKYSNQPQH
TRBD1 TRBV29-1 SVAGTGGYGYT
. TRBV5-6 ASTSGPNNEQF
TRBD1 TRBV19 ASSIRTGASQPQH
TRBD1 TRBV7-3 ASSATGEDTEAF
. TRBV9 ASSVSHGANVLT
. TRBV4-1 ASSGRGESEAF
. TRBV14 ASSQGGVYGYT
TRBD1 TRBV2 ASSGDRGSSYEQY
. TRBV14 ASSQDPRTGNTIY
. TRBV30 AWSGGFSGNTIY
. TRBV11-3 ASSSPWGSGEYEQY
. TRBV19 ASSPMAVPETQY
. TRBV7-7 ASSLTGTDTQY
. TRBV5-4 ASSSLQSTGELF
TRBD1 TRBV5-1 ASSQGQGIYNEQF
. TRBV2 ASSRSNTEAF
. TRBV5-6 ASSLGTVKETQY
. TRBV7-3 ASSLESRGYNEQF
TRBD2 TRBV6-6 ASGTSGGWETQY
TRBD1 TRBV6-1 ASSEDRGFGYT
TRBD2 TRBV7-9 ASSPFTASGVSYNEQF
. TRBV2 ASREGTASYGYT
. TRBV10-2 ASSERDTGELF
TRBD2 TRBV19 ASSITGTSGRARNEQF
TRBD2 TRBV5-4 ASSFPRGLAGGADTQY
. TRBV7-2 ASSLNGYNEKLF
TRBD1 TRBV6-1 ASRSNTGTVYGYT
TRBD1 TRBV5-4 ASKLGRDRADTEAF
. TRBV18 ASSPGAGYNYGYT
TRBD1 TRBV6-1 ASRGDRGPSGELF
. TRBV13 ASSLSRGTGELF
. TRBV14 ASSQSLNTEAF
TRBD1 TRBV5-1 ASSFGTGGTEAF
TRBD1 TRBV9 ASRQETGITEAF
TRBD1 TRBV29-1 SAKGQGDDGYT
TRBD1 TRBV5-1 ASSPTGSPDTQY
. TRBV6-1 ASSELERAYNEKLF
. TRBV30 AWSPSETQY